The 30 T cell receptor beta chains listed next were all sequenced from one sample in a study of OX40 agonist ivuxolimab in advanced cancers. The data were produced by immunoSEQ multiplex PCR, yet TCRdb's version contains in-frame clones alone and is incomplete. The table lists 99,000 or so clones, approximately 94% of them singletons. The material sequenced was CD4+ or CD8+ T cells sorted from blood, taken in a trial of the OX40 agonist ivuxolimab. The receptors stem from an adult with an advanced solid tumor such as melanoma, head and neck, liver or kidney cancer.

CDR3 sequence: CASTLAGGNEQFF. The CDR3 DNA reads TGTGCCAGCACCCTAGCGGGAGGGAATGAGCAGTTCTTC. The chain joins TRBV6-5 to TRBJ2-1; TRBD2 matches at 12 bases. This CDR3 contains 13 residues. V lost 7 bases and J lost 7; bases outside the gene matches: 2. Germline V lookup: CDR1 MNHEY, CDR2 SVGAGI.

The J gene is TRBJ1-1, the V gene TRBV18; 7 positions agree with TRBD1. Unmatched junction bases numbered 5, after V lost 3 bases and J lost 1 base. Per germline, CDR1 KGHSH and CDR2 LQKENI. The CDR3 totals 15 residues. CDR3 residues: CASSPGQTTNTEAFF. The CDR3 nucleotides are TGTGCCAGCTCACCGGGACAGACCACGAACACTGAAGCTTTCTTT. Drawing the rest from reference TRBV18 and TRBJ1-1, the complete variable domain is NAGVMQNPRHLVRRRGQEARLRCSPMKGHSHVYWYRQLPEEGLKFMVYLQKENIIDESGMPKERFSAEFPKEGPSILRIQQVVRGDSAAYFCASSPGQTTNTEAFFGQGTRLTVV.

V is TRBV7-2 and J is TRBJ2-5; tentatively, D is TRBD2 (7 bases). V lost 2 bases and J 2 bases, leaving 15 bases between the germline ends. The CDR3 has 16 amino acids. Germline CDR1 SGHTA, CDR2 FQGNSA. CDR3 loop: CASSLLGGAKQETQYF. Written as DNA, the CDR3 is TGTGCCAGCAGCTTACTTGGGGGGGCGAAACAAGAGACCCAGTACTTC.

The CDR3 protein is CASSYEAGGGNEQFF. The CDR3 region has the DNA TGTGCCAGCAGTTACGAAGCGGGGGGGGGCAATGAGCAGTTCTTC. This chain uses TRBV6-5 with TRBJ2-1, with 10 bases matching TRBD2. V lost 2 bases and J lost 6; bases outside the gene matches: 4. The germline CDR1 and CDR2 sequences are MNHEY and SVGAGI. The CDR3 covers 15 residues.

This chain joins TRBV7-2 and TRBJ2-3, with D uncertain. The CDR3 sequence is 15 residues long. Trimming removed 4 bases at V and 2 bases at J, with 13 bases between. Germline-derived CDR1 and CDR2 are SGHTA and FQGNSA. DNA of the CDR3: TGTGCCAGCAGCTCCCGGACGGAATCCACAGATACGCAGTATTTT. Translated: CASSSRTESTDTQYF.

The rearrangement uses TRBV10-2 and TRBJ1-1; D is unclear. V lost 7 bases and J 1 base, leaving 13 bases between the germline ends. The CDR3 extends over 14 amino acids. The germline gives CDR1 WSHSY, CDR2 SAAADI. The CDR3 DNA sequence: TGCGCCAGCATGGGGTCCTACCAGAACACTGAAGCTTTCTTT. Translation gives CASMGSYQNTEAFF.

This clone was counted only a few times. This chain joins TRBV7-8 and TRBJ1-1, with D uncertain. The germline gives CDR1 SGHVS, CDR2 FQNEAQ. CDR3 length: 12 amino acids. With 1 base removed from V and 6 bases from J, the gap between germline ends came to 6 bases. CDR3 DNA sequence: TGTGCCAGCAGCTTAGGGGAGGCTGAAGCTTTCTTT. This sequence encodes CASSLGEAEAFF. Combining the CDR3 with reference TRBV7-8 and TRBJ1-1 gives the whole variable domain GAGVSQSPRYKVAKRGQDVALRCDPISGHVSLFWYQQALGQGPEFLTYFQNEAQLDKSGLPSDRFFAERPEGSVSTLKIQRTQQEDSAVYLCASSLGEAEAFFGQGTRLTVV.

This clone was seen once. The V gene is TRBV28, the J gene TRBJ2-7, with D possibly matching TRBD1 (5 bases). Trimming removed 7 bases at V and 2 bases at J, with 6 bases between. Germline CDR1 MDHEN, CDR2 SYDVKM. This CDR3 contains 11 residues. CDR3 sequence reads: CASKQAYEQYF. Written as DNA, the CDR3 is TGTGCCAGCAAACAGGCCTACGAGCAGTACTTC.

The chain has TRBV18 and TRBJ1-5; 8 bases fit TRBD1. Trimming took 3 bases from V and 1 from J; bases not matched to a gene: 8. The CDR3 has 17 residues. Germline V CDR1 and CDR2: KGHSH, LQKENI. CDR3 in amino acids: CASSPGTGGGSNQPQHF. Written as DNA, the CDR3 is TGTGCCAGCTCACCCGGGACAGGCGGCGGGAGCAATCAGCCCCAGCATTTT.

V and J are TRBV11-2 and TRBJ1-3, with TRBD1 as a possible D gene (5 bases). Germline CDR1 reads SGHAT; CDR2 reads FQNNGV. This CDR3 region has 17 residues. The germline V and J ends were trimmed by 4 bases and 0 bases, with 16 bases remaining between them. CDR3 residues: CASSSQGGPTSGNTIYF. The DNA of the CDR3 is TGTGCCAGCAGCTCTCAGGGAGGGCCGACCTCTGGAAACACCATATATTTT.

A single count supports this clone. The rearrangement links TRBV7-2 to TRBJ1-5; the D is unclear. V was clipped by 5 bases and J by 3 bases, with 8 bases between them. In germline, CDR1 is SGHTA, CDR2 FQGNSA. The CDR3 consists of 13 residues. CDR3 loop: CASSPSDNQPQHF. For the CDR3, the DNA is TGTGCCAGCAGCCCGTCGGACAATCAGCCCCAGCATTTT.

The sample holds one count of this clone. The rearrangement uses TRBV27 and TRBJ1-2, with D unresolved. The CDR3 spans 12 residues. Germline loops: CDR1 MNHEY, CDR2 SMNVEV (reference sequence). Trimming stripped 4 bases from V and 8 bases from J, with 11 bases between. As DNA, the CDR3 is TGTGCCAGCAGTTCCGGACCTGGGGGCTACACCTTC. It encodes CASSSGPGGYTF.

The J gene is TRBJ2-7, the V gene TRBV6-6; 9 bases agree with TRBD2. The CDR3 loop spans 14 amino acids. The J segment lost 3 bases and the V segment lost 6 bases, leaving 6 bases of the junction unmatched. Germline values: CDR1 MNHNY, CDR2 SVGAGI (reference sequence). CDR3 nucleotide sequence: TGTGCCAGCAGCCAGTTAGCGGGAGACTACGAGCAGTACTTC. It translates to CASSQLAGDYEQYF.

The chain uses TRBV6-5 and TRBJ1-6, with unresolved D. CDR1 MNHEY and CDR2 SVGAGI come from the germline V gene. The CDR3 consists of 13 residues. Trimming took 7 bases from V and 5 from J, leaving 9 bases between them. CDR3 region: CASKRVNNSPLHF. Here the CDR3 DNA reads TGTGCCAGCAAGAGGGTCAATAATTCACCCCTCCACTTT.

V and J are TRBV29-1 and TRBJ1-1; D possibly corresponds to TRBD1 (5 bases). V was cut by 5 bases and J by 3 bases, with 16 bases left in between. Germline-derived CDR1 and CDR2 are SQVTM and ANQGSEA. The CDR3 length is 14 residues. The CDR3 loop is CSVPRQSPDTEAFF. CDR3 in DNA: TGCAGCGTTCCGAGACAGAGTCCGGACACTGAAGCTTTCTTT.

V gene TRBV27 combines with J gene TRBJ1-6; D perhaps matches TRBD1 (5 bases). V was pared by 5 bases and J by 9 bases, with 20 bases between. The CDR3 runs 16 residues. In germline, CDR1 is MNHEY, CDR2 SMNVEV (reference sequence). CDR3 loop: CASSGSGTWGASPLHF. CDR3 sequence (DNA): TGTGCCAGCAGTGGATCCGGGACGTGGGGCGCTTCACCCCTCCACTTT.

This sequence joins TRBV19 and TRBJ1-2; D not certain. The CDR3 consists of 14 residues. CDR1 LNHDA and CDR2 SQIVND come from the germline V gene (reference sequence). With 1 base removed from V and 7 bases from J, the gap between germline ends came to 13 bases. In DNA, the CDR3 is TGTGCCAGTAGTATAGTGGCGGGGAAGGCTGGCTACACCTTC. Protein product: CASSIVAGKAGYTF.

This sequence joins TRBV6-6 and TRBJ1-2; tentatively, D is TRBD1 (5 bases). V lost 7 bases, J lost 3 bases, and 9 bases lay in between. Germline values: CDR1 MNHNY, CDR2 SVGAGI (reference sequence). There are 12 residues in the CDR3. Written as DNA, the CDR3 is TGTGCCAGCAATGGGGCCGACTATGGCTACACCTTC. Its translation is CASNGADYGYTF.

The chain combines TRBV7-2 with TRBJ2-5; 9 bases map to TRBD2. J gave up 5 bases and V 5 bases, and 12 bases lay outside the gene matches. The CDR3 spans 16 residues. In germline, CDR1 is SGHTA, CDR2 FQGNSA. The CDR3 region is CASSRGGGGARETQYF. The DNA for the CDR3 is TGTGCCAGCAGCCGCGGAGGCGGGGGGGCCAGGGAGACCCAGTACTTC.

The rearrangement joins TRBV5-4 to TRBJ2-1; TRBD1 aligns across 9 bases. Trimming at V came to 5 bases and at J to 9 bases, leaving 21 bases not matched to a gene. This CDR3 has 18 residues. Germline V gives CDR1 SGHNT, CDR2 YYREEE (reference sequence). The CDR3 protein is CASRPGQGGTFSRGEQFF. CDR3 coding DNA: TGTGCCAGCAGACCGGGACAGGGCGGCACTTTTTCTCGGGGTGAGCAGTTCTTC.

The chain combines TRBV28 with TRBJ1-5; D possibly corresponds to TRBD1 (6 bases). CDR1 and CDR2 from the germline V gene are MDHEN and SYDVKM. The V gene lost 6 bases and the J gene lost 5 bases, with 20 bases spanning the gap. This CDR3 spans 16 amino acids. The chain's CDR3 is CASRAPRDMGYQPQHF. The CDR3 nucleotides read TGTGCCAGCAGAGCTCCTCGGGACATGGGTTATCAGCCCCAGCATTTT.

This sequence joins TRBV28 and TRBJ1-6; 7 nucleotides align to TRBD1. Trimming cost V 11 bases and J 6 bases; bases outside gene matches: 7. The V gene's germline CDR1 is MDHEN and CDR2 SYDVKM. There are 13 residues in the CDR3. CDR3 loop: CAGGRDSNSPLHF. DNA of the CDR3: TGTGCCGGGGGTCGGGACAGTAATTCACCCCTCCACTTT.

A single count supports this clone. This rearrangement joins TRBV6-5 to TRBJ1-1, with D perhaps matching TRBD1 (6 bases). V lost 2 bases and J 6 bases, leaving 19 bases between the germline ends. CDR1 and CDR2 (germline): MNHEY, SVGAGI. There are 16 residues in the CDR3. The CDR3: CASSYGGRQLGAEAFF. In nucleotides, the CDR3 is TGTGCCAGCAGTTACGGGGGCAGGCAACTGGGGGCTGAAGCTTTCTTT.

This clone was observed a few times. The J gene is TRBJ1-1, the V gene TRBV28; unclear D gene. The V and J ends lost 6 bases and 2 bases respectively, with 4 bases between them. CDR1 MDHEN and CDR2 SYDVKM come from the germline V gene. The CDR3 length is 11 residues. CDR3 nucleotides: TGTGCCAGCAGATTTAACACTGAAGCTTTCTTT. It codes for CASRFNTEAFF.

V and J are TRBV9 and TRBJ2-6; either TRBD1 or TRBD2 may fit D (6 bases each). CDR1 SGDLS and CDR2 YYNGEE come from the germline V gene. V was clipped by 0 bases and J by 4 bases, with 20 bases between them. This CDR3 spans 19 amino acids. The CDR3 DNA sequence: TGTGCCAGCAGCGTAGGGCCCGTTAGGGGGGCGGAAGGGGCCAACGTCCTGACTTTC. Translating gives CASSVGPVRGAEGANVLTF.

The chain couples TRBV6-6 to TRBJ2-7, with 11 positions matching TRBD1. The CDR3 runs to 12 residues. Germline-derived CDR1 and CDR2 are MNHNY and SVGAGI (reference sequence). The V and J ends lost 8 bases and 3 bases, in that order; junction bases with no gene match: 0. Written as DNA, the CDR3 is TGTGCCAGCGGGACAGGGGGCTACGAGCAGTACTTC. Encoded protein: CASGTGGYEQYF.

The rearrangement links TRBV7-2 to TRBJ2-7, with D uncertain. Germline V lookup: CDR1 SGHTA, CDR2 FQGNSA. V lost 2 bases to trimming and J lost 0 bases, with 11 bases between them. This CDR3 is 15 amino acids long. The CDR3 region has the DNA TGTGCCAGCAGCTTAAGTACGGAGAGCTCCTACGAGCAGTACTTC. This gives the protein CASSLSTESSYEQYF.

This chain links TRBV29-1 with TRBJ2-1; 12 positions agree with TRBD2. Germline CDR1 reads SQVTM; CDR2 reads ANQGSEA. Trimming took 5 bases from V and 2 from J; bases not matched to a gene: 7. This CDR3 region has 16 residues. CDR3 nucleotides: TGCAGCGTTTCTAGCGGGAGGGGGGGCACCTACAATGAGCAGTTCTTC. Protein product: CSVSSGRGGTYNEQFF.

This clone was seen a single time. This chain links TRBV6-1 with TRBJ2-1, with D tentatively TRBD2 (6 bases). The CDR3 consists of 13 residues. V lost 6 bases to trimming and J lost 4 bases, with 10 bases between them. Germline-derived CDR1 and CDR2 are MNHNS and SASEGT. The CDR3 here is CASRLGGYNEQFF. CDR3 DNA: TGTGCCAGCAGGCTGGGGGGATACAATGAGCAGTTCTTC.

V gene TRBV28 combines with J gene TRBJ2-1, with 8 bases that match TRBD2. Germline loops: CDR1 MDHEN, CDR2 SYDVKM. The CDR3 contains 15 residues. J was trimmed by 4 bases and V by 7 bases; bases with no gene match: 9. The CDR3 loop is CASTTAGGLYNEQFF. CDR3 sequence (DNA): TGTGCCAGCACTACGGCGGGGGGACTTTACAATGAGCAGTTCTTC. Full variable domain (missing parts from reference TRBV28 and TRBJ2-1): DVKVTQSSRYLVKRTGEKVFLECVQDMDHENMFWYRQDPGLGLRLIYFSYDVKMKEKGDIPEGYSVSREKKERFSLILESASTNQTSMYLCASTTAGGLYNEQFFGPGTRLTVL.